This passage covers 10 T cell receptor beta chains from one sample sequenced in a study of T cell repertoires in cytomegalovirus infection. TCRdb itself ran the reads through MiXCR, one entry per CDR3 protein. The sample consists of hundreds of thousands of distinct CDR3 sequences, roughly 30% of them appearing once. The sequenced sample was PBMCs. Receptor source: a human donor in good health (CMV status not recorded). Some clones in this sample may be carry-over from other donors' samples.

In its sample, this clonotype was seen a few times. The V call is TRBV6-5, the J call TRBJ1-6; D perhaps matches TRBD1 (5 bases). Germline V gives CDR1 MNHEY, CDR2 SVGAGI. The V and J ends lost 6 bases and 0 bases respectively, with 12 bases between them. The CDR3 contains 16 residues. CDR3 loop: CASSDSLSSYNSPLHF. CDR3 bases: TGTGCCAGCAGCGACAGTTTGAGCTCCTATAATTCACCCCTCCACTTT.

This clonotype was counted only a few times. The V call is TRBV5-1, the J call TRBJ2-7; D not certain. The length of the CDR3 is 16 residues. V lost 0 bases, J lost 4 bases, and 17 bases lay in between. Germline V gene sequence: CDR1 SGHRS, CDR2 YFSETQ. CDR3 in DNA: TGCGCCAGCAGCTTGGGGCCAACCCCCCCTACTTACGAGCAGTACTTC. Residues: CASSLGPTPPTYEQYF.

The chain carries TRBV6-2 or TRBV6-3 and TRBJ2-1; possible D gene TRBD2, 5 bases. The CDR3 has 15 residues. The germline V gene encodes CDR1 MNHEY and CDR2 SVGEGT. The V end was cut by 2 bases, the J end by 0 bases, with 8 bases between. CDR3 amino acids: CASSYVGLSYNEQFF. The CDR3 coding sequence is TGTGCCAGCAGTTACGTAGGACTCTCCTACAATGAGCAGTTCTTC.

The table lists this clonotype with a few counts. This sequence joins TRBV6-2 or TRBV6-3 and TRBJ2-2, with a weak D call TRBD1 (6 bases). Deletions cut 5 bases from V and 0 bases from J, with 10 bases between. Germline V gene data show CDR1 as MNHEY and CDR2 as SVGEGT. The CDR3 runs to 15 residues. The DNA of the CDR3 is TGTGCCAGCAGTCAAGGGGGATCGAACACCGGGGAGCTGTTTTTT. Protein sequence: CASSQGGSNTGELFF.

The chain carries TRBV5-1 and TRBJ1-2, with 9 bases matching TRBD1. Unmatched junction bases numbered 4, after V lost 4 bases and J lost 6 bases. This CDR3 is built from 13 residues. From germline, CDR1 is SGHRS and CDR2 YFSETQ. This CDR3 is CASSHGQGNGYTF. The CDR3 DNA follows: TGCGCCAGCAGCCACGGACAGGGGAATGGCTACACCTTC.

This clonotype was seen repeatedly, ten times or more. This sequence joins TRBV5-6 and TRBJ2-7; D might be TRBD1 (5 bases). The ends were cut back, 0 bases at V and 0 bases at J, with 7 bases in the middle. Germline V lookup: CDR1 SGHDT, CDR2 YYEEEE. The CDR3 sequence is 14 residues long. CDR3 DNA: TGTGCCAGCAGCTTGGCCAGGGACTCCTACGAGCAGTACTTC. Protein sequence: CASSLARDSYEQYF.

There are a few counts of this clonotype. The chain recombines TRBV5-6 with TRBJ2-2, with 7 positions matching TRBD1. Germline assignment: CDR1 SGHDT and CDR2 YYEEEE. The CDR3 has 16 amino acids. V lost 4 bases to trimming and J lost 5 bases; unmatched junction nucleotides: 11. The DNA of the CDR3 is TGTGCCAGCAGCCCCAGACGAAAGGGGGCAACCGGGGAGCTGTTTTTT. This translates into CASSPRRKGATGELFF.

V is TRBV2 and J is TRBJ1-1; D gene uncertain. The germline CDR1 and CDR2 sequences are SNHLY and FYNNEI. This CDR3 comprises 13 residues. V was cut by 3 bases and J by 4 bases, with 9 bases left in between. The CDR3 DNA follows: TGTGCCAGCAGTGATTCGAGGAGCACTGAAGCTTTCTTT. Translating gives CASSDSRSTEAFF.

About this clonotype: No conserved phenylalanine or tryptophan is present at the end of the CDR3, so a read error is the likely explanation. This rearrangement joins TRBV7-9 to TRBJ2-7, with 13 bases fitting TRBD2. The CDR3 runs to 16 residues. The germline V gene has CDR1 SEHNR and CDR2 FQNEAQ (reference sequence). V lost 4 bases, J lost 4 bases, and 7 bases stayed unmatched. CDR3 region: CASSSSLAGGRYEQYL. The CDR3, as DNA: TGTGCCAGCAGCTCCTCACTAGCGGGGGGGCGGTACGAGCAGTACCTC.

This clonotype has just a few counts. This sequence joins TRBV24-1 and TRBJ1-2; D uncertain. The CDR3 length is 14 residues. V was shortened by 5 bases and J by 0 bases, with 9 bases between the two germline ends. Germline CDR1 is KGHDR and CDR2 is SFDVKD. The DNA for the CDR3 is TGTGCCACCAGTGCGGAGGGAACTAACTATGGCTACACCTTC. It yields the protein CATSAEGTNYGYTF.